Below are 20 T cell receptor beta chains sequenced from a single sample in a study of blood T cell repertoires in COVID-19. Sequencing used immunoSEQ multiplex PCR; TCRdb keeps in-frame clones, though not all of them. The profile shows 80,000 to 100,000 clones, about 81% of them singletons. Input material: peripheral blood. The receptors were gathered from a man between 65 and 80 years old with acute or convalescent COVID-19.

The rearrangement links TRBV5-4 to TRBJ2-1, with 7 bases matching TRBD1. The CDR3 covers 15 residues. Germline-derived CDR1 and CDR2 are SGHNT and YYREEE (reference sequence). The trim removed 4 bases at V and 12 bases at J, leaving 16 bases unmatched. CDR3 amino acids: CASSNRQGDLLGQFF. As DNA, the CDR3 is TGTGCCAGCAGCAACCGACAGGGCGATCTCCTCGGGCAGTTCTTC.

This chain connects TRBV4-3 to TRBJ2-7; 15 bases fit TRBD2. The CDR3 contains 16 residues. Per the germline V gene, CDR1 is LGHNA and CDR2 is YSLEER. J lost 1 base, V lost 3 bases, and 1 base had no gene match. For the CDR3, the DNA is TGCGCCAGCAGCCAGGGACTAGCGGGAGGTTCCTACGAGCAGTACTTC. It translates to CASSQGLAGGSYEQYF.

The chain joins TRBV7-2 to TRBJ2-3, with 9 nucleotides matching TRBD2. The CDR3 sequence is 16 residues long. V was pared by 6 bases and J by 0 bases, with 7 bases of the junction left unmatched. The germline V gene has CDR1 SGHTA and CDR2 FQGNSA. The CDR3 is CASRSSGTASTDTQYF. DNA of the CDR3: TGTGCCAGCAGGTCTAGCGGGACCGCTAGCACAGATACGCAGTATTTT.

The chain joins TRBV6-6 to TRBJ1-1, with TRBD1 matching over 9 bases. The ends lost 8 bases at V and 4 bases at J; junction bases unmatched: 8. This CDR3 has 14 residues. Germline assignment: CDR1 MNHNY and CDR2 SVGAGI (reference sequence). CDR3 sequence reads: CASSQDRGGTEAFF. CDR3 nucleotides: TGTGCCAGCTCACAGGACAGGGGAGGCACTGAAGCTTTCTTT.

The chain is built from TRBV28 and TRBJ1-4; no definite D call. The germline CDR1 and CDR2 sequences are MDHEN and SYDVKM. The CDR3 is 13 amino acids. The V gene lost 1 base and the J gene lost 13 bases, with 13 bases spanning the gap. The CDR3 region has the DNA TGTGCCAGCAGTTTATACGGTCCGGCGGGACTGTTTTTT. Its translation is CASSLYGPAGLFF. Filled out from reference TRBV28 and TRBJ1-4, the complete variable domain reads DVKVTQSSRYLVKRTGEKVFLECVQDMDHENMFWYRQDPGLGLRLIYFSYDVKMKEKGDIPEGYSVSREKKERFSLILESASTNQTSMYLCASSLYGPAGLFFGSGTQLSVL.

V is TRBV19 and J is TRBJ2-7, with 10 bases aligning to TRBD1. CDR1 is LNHDA, CDR2 SQIVND, per germline (reference sequence). The CDR3 length is 12 residues. Trimming cost V 9 bases and J 2 bases; bases outside gene matches: 1. In DNA, the CDR3 is TGTGCCAGCGGACAGGGGGCCTACGAGCAGTACTTC. Protein: CASGQGAYEQYF.

This rearrangement joins TRBV19 to TRBJ2-7; D is possibly TRBD2 (5 bases). V lost 7 bases and J 5 bases, leaving 9 bases between the germline ends. Germline CDR1 and CDR2: LNHDA and SQIVND (reference sequence). The CDR3 runs to 11 residues. CDR3 coding DNA: TGTGCCAGTACCGGCGGGCACGAGCAGTACTTC. Translation gives CASTGGHEQYF.

This sequence joins TRBV16 and TRBJ1-5; possible D gene TRBD1, 6 bases. The V gene's germline CDR1 is KGHSY and CDR2 FQNENV. V was cut by 0 bases and J by 5 bases, with 8 bases left in between. CDR3 length equals 14 residues. The CDR3 spells CASSQSTGDQPQHF. CDR3 bases: TGTGCCAGCAGCCAATCGACAGGCGATCAGCCCCAGCATTTT.

V and J are TRBV7-2 and TRBJ2-5; D might be TRBD2 (6 bases). Trimming left V 5 bases short and J 2 bases short, with 12 bases between. CDR1 SGHTA and CDR2 FQGNSA come from the germline V gene. The CDR3 runs to 14 residues. The CDR3 is CASSISGGQETQYF. In nucleotides, the CDR3 is TGTGCCAGCAGCATTAGCGGAGGACAAGAGACCCAGTACTTC.

This chain connects TRBV19 to TRBJ1-6, with D tentatively TRBD1 (6 bases). The CDR3 is made up of 14 amino acids. V dropped 4 bases and J dropped 10 bases, with 14 bases sitting between them. The germline V gene has CDR1 LNHDA and CDR2 SQIVND (reference sequence). The chain's CDR3 is CASSTTGWRSPLHF. The CDR3 DNA is TGTGCCAGTAGTACAACAGGGTGGAGGTCACCCCTCCACTTT.

Comments on this clone: Different DNA sequences within this sample yield the same CDR3. V usage is TRBV5-1 and J usage is TRBJ2-3; 8 positions agree with TRBD1. The CDR3 totals 14 residues. The V gene's germline CDR1 is SGHRS and CDR2 YFSETQ. The J segment lost 4 bases and the V segment lost 3 bases, leaving 4 bases of the junction unmatched. CDR3 DNA: TGCGCCAGCAGCTCTGGACAGGGTGCAGATACGCAGTATTTT. Translation gives CASSSGQGADTQYF. Based on the CDR3 plus reference TRBV5-1 and TRBJ2-3, the full variable domain is KAGVTQTPRYLIKTRGQQVTLSCSPISGHRSVSWYQQTPGQGLQFLFEYFSETQRNKGNFPGRFSGRQFSNSRSEMNVSTLELGDSALYLCASSSGQGADTQYFGPGTRLTVL.

The V call is TRBV5-1, the J call TRBJ2-3; 16 nucleotides line up with TRBD2. The CDR3 has 17 residues. The trim removed 3 bases at V and 6 bases at J, leaving 7 bases unmatched. The germline gives CDR1 SGHRS, CDR2 YFSETQ. DNA for the CDR3: TGCGCCAGCAGCTCGGGACTAGCGGGAGGGCCACGGGATACGCAGTATTTT. Amino acid sequence: CASSSGLAGGPRDTQYF.

The count of this clone is one. This chain connects TRBV29-1 to TRBJ2-1, with TRBD2 as a possible D gene (6 bases). Trimming left V 7 bases short and J 4 bases short, with 23 bases between. The length of the CDR3 is 16 residues. Germline-derived CDR1 and CDR2 are SQVTM and ANQGSEA. CDR3 sequence: CSAEGGSEGGYNEQFF. CDR3 coding DNA: TGCAGCGCTGAGGGTGGGTCTGAGGGAGGATACAATGAGCAGTTCTTC.

The CDR3 reads CASSLDRDGYTF. The CDR3 bases are TGTGCCAGCAGCCTCGACAGGGATGGCTACACCTTC. This chain connects TRBV16 to TRBJ1-2; 7 positions agree with TRBD1. The CDR3 has 12 amino acids. CDR1 KGHSY and CDR2 FQNENV come from the germline V gene. V lost 4 bases to trimming and J lost 6 bases; unmatched junction nucleotides: 2.

The chain carries TRBV4-2 and TRBJ2-3, with 9 bases that match TRBD2. With 5 bases clipped from V and 3 bases from J, the junction kept 6 bases outside the gene matches. Germline V CDR1 and CDR2: LGHNA, YNFKEQ. CDR3 length: 15 amino acids. This CDR3 reads CASSTQAGGTDTQYF. CDR3 in DNA: TGTGCCAGCAGCACACAAGCGGGAGGAACAGATACGCAGTATTTT.

The chain carries TRBV7-2 and TRBJ2-1, with 7 bases aligning to TRBD2. Germline assignment: CDR1 SGHTA and CDR2 FQGNSA. Germline trimming cut 5 bases from V and 2 bases from J; bases unmatched to any gene: 6. The CDR3 consists of 15 residues. For the CDR3, the DNA is TGTGCCAGCAGCCAGTGGACTAGTCCCTACAATGAGCAGTTCTTC. Residues: CASSQWTSPYNEQFF. Full variable domain (remainder filled in from reference TRBV7-2 and TRBJ2-1): GAGVSQSPSNKVTEKGKDVELRCDPISGHTALYWYRQSLGQGLEFLIYFQGNSAPDKSGLPSDRFSAERTGGSVSTLTIQRTQQEDSAVYLCASSQWTSPYNEQFFGPGTRLTVL.

CDR3 in amino acids: CASSSTSGRYNEQFF. Written as DNA, the CDR3 is TGTGCCAGCAGCTCCACTAGCGGCCGTTACAATGAGCAGTTCTTC. The chain has TRBV6-5 and TRBJ2-1; 8 nucleotides align to TRBD2. V was clipped by 6 bases and J by 4 bases; unmatched bases: 8. This CDR3 spans 15 amino acids. Germline loops: CDR1 MNHEY, CDR2 SVGAGI.

V is TRBV2 and J is TRBJ1-1, with 7 positions matching TRBD1. Germline CDR1 reads SNHLY; CDR2 reads FYNNEI. V dropped 7 bases and J dropped 1; count of bases not matched to a gene: 3. The CDR3 has 13 residues. CDR3 sequence: CASTRQGNTEAFF. The CDR3 DNA sequence: TGTGCCAGCACGAGACAGGGGAACACTGAAGCTTTCTTT.

This chain links TRBV4-1 with TRBJ2-1; TRBD2 is a possible D gene (5 bases). The V end was cut by 2 bases, the J end by 5 bases, with 10 bases between. The germline V gene encodes CDR1 MGHRA and CDR2 YSYEKL. CDR3 length: 14 amino acids. The CDR3 coding sequence is TGCGCCAGCAGCCAACTACTGAGGGACAATGAGCAGTTCTTC. Its protein is CASSQLLRDNEQFF.

The chain joins TRBV18 to TRBJ2-6; perhaps TRBD1 as D (5 bases). Trimming stripped 6 bases from V and 0 bases from J, with 9 bases between. Germline V gene sequence: CDR1 KGHSH, CDR2 LQKENI. The CDR3 is 15 amino acids. The CDR3 region is CASSPQGSGANVLTF. The CDR3 DNA sequence: TGTGCCAGCTCCCCCCAGGGCTCTGGGGCCAACGTCCTGACTTTC.